This T cell receptor (beta chain) was found in a study of blood T cell repertoires in COVID-19. Study information: COVID-19 samples from acute and convalescent phases originated in the United States, Italy and Spain. Sources were T cells, B-cell-depleted T cells, or PBMCs; the material itself was cDNA or gDNA.

The length of the CDR3 is 16 residues. Germline loops: CDR1 KGHDR, CDR2 SFDVKD. V lost 3 bases, J lost 0 bases, and 4 bases stayed unmatched. Only in-frame clones appear in the TCRdb table, and some are missing; sequencing was by immunoSEQ multiplex PCR. The sample gives around 200,000 clones, roughly 87% of which show up once; about 12% is in the top ten. The chain employs TRBV24-1 and TRBJ2-3, with 8 nucleotides matching TRBD1. The sequenced sample was peripheral blood. The origin of this receptor is a woman aged 18-29 years who had recovered from COVID-19. CDR3 sequence reads: CATSDRTGPSTDTQYF. The DNA for the CDR3 is TGTGCCACCAGTGATCGGACAGGGCCTAGCACAGATACGCAGTATTTT.